This T cell receptor (beta chain) was observed in a study of blood T cell repertoires in COVID-19. As for the study in general: Material from acute and convalescent COVID-19 was sourced from the United States, Italy and Spain. T cells, B-cell-depleted T cells, or PBMCs supplied cDNA or gDNA.

Assay: immunoSEQ multiplex PCR; the TCRdb copy retains only in-frame clones and omits some. The repertoire holds under 80,000 clones, with around 89% as singletons. The germline V and J ends were trimmed by 1 base and 7 bases, with 7 bases remaining between them. The germline gives CDR1 SQVTM, CDR2 ANQGSEA. The CDR3 loop spans 12 amino acids. Only one count was recorded for this clone. Specimen: peripheral blood. The clonotype was recovered from a human donor in a cohort sampled during active COVID-19. The chain employs TRBV29-1 and TRBJ2-2; possible D gene TRBD1, 5 bases. CDR3 DNA: TGCAGCGTTGAAGGGGGCGTCGGGGAGCTGTTTTTT. Translated: CSVEGGVGELFF.